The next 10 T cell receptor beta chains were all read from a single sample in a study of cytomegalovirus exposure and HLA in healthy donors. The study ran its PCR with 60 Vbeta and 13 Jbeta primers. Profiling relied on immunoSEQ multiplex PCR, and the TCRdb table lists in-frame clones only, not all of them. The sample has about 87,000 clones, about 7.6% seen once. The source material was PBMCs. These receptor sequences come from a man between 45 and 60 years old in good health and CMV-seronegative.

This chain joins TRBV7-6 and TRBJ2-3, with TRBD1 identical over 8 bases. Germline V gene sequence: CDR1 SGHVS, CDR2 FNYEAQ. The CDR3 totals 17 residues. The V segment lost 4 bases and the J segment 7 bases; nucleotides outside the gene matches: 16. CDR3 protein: CASSSRAGGEVWNTQYF. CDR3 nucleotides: TGTGCCAGCAGCTCGAGGGCAGGGGGCGAGGTGTGGAATACGCAGTATTTT.

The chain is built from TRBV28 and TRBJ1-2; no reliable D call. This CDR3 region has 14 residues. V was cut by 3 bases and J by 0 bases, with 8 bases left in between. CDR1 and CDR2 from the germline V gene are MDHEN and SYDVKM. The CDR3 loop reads CASSFTVTNYGYTF. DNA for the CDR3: TGTGCCAGCAGTTTCACGGTTACTAACTATGGCTACACCTTC.

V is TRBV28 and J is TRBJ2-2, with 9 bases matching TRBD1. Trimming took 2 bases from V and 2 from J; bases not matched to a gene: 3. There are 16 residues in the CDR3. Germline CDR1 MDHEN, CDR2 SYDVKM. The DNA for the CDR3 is TGTGCCAGCAGTTTAGGACAGGGGAAAAACACCGGGGAGCTGTTTTTT. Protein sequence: CASSLGQGKNTGELFF.

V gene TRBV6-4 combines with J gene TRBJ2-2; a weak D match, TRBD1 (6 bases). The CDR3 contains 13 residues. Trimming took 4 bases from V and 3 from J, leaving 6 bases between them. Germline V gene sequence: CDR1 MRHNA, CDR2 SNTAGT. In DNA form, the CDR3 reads TGTGCCAGCAGTGCAGGGGACACCGGGGAGCTGTTTTTT. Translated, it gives CASSAGDTGELFF.

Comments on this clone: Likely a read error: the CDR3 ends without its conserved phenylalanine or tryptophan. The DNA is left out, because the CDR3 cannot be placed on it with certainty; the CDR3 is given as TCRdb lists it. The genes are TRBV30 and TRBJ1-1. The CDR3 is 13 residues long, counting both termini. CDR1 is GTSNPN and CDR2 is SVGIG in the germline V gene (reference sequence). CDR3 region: CAWWGSGNTEALV.

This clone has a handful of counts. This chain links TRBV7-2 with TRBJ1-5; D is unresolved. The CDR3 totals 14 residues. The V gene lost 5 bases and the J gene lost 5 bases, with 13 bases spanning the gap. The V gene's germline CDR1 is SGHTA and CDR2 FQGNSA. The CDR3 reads CASSLRLFDQPQHF. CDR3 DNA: TGTGCCAGCAGCCTACGATTATTCGATCAGCCCCAGCATTTT.

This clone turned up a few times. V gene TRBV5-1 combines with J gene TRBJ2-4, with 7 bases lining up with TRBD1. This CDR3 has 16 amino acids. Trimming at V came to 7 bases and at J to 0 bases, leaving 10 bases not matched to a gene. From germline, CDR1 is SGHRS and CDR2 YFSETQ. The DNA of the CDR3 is TGCGCCAGCCCTCGGGGACAGCCGCTAGCCAAAAACATTCAGTACTTC. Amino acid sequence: CASPRGQPLAKNIQYF.

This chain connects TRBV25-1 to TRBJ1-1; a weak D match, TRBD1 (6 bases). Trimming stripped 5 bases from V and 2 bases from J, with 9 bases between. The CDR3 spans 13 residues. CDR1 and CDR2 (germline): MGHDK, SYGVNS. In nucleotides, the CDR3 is TGTGCCAGCAGTAGGGGGACAAACACTGAAGCTTTCTTT. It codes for CASSRGTNTEAFF.

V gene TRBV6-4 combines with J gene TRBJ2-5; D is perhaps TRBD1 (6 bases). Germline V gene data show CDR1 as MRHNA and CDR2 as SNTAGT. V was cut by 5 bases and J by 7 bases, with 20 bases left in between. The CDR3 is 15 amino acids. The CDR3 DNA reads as TGTGCCAGCAGTAAACCTCGACAGGTCCGGGGGACCCAGTACTTC. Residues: CASSKPRQVRGTQYF.

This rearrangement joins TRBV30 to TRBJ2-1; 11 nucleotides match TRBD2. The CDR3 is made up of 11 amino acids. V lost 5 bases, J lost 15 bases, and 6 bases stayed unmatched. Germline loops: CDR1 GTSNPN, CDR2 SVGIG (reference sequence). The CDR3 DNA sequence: TGTGCCTGGGATAGCGGGAGGGCTCGGTTCTTC. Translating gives CAWDSGRARFF.